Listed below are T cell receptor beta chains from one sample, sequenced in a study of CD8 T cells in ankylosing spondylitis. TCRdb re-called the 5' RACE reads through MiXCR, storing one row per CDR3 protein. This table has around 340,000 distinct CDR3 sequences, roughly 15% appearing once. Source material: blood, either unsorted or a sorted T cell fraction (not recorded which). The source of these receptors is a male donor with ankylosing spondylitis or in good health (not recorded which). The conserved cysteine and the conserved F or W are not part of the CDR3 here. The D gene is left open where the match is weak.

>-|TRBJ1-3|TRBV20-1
SARDSGSGNTIY
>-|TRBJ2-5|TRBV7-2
ASSSGSPLQETQY
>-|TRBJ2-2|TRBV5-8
ASSLGHKTGELF
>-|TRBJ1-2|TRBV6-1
ASRESGEHDT
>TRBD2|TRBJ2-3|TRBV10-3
AIRTSGEGSQY
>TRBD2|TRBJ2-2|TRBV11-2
ASSLQRLAPTGELF
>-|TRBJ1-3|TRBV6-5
VSSYRSGNTIY
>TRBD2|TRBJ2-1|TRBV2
ASSVRTSYYNEQF
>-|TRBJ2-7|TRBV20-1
SAGGGGPYEQY
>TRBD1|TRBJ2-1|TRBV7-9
ASSTRDRLNEQF
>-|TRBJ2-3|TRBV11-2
ASSSSGVSTDTQY
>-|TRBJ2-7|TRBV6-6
ASSFGGMGPY
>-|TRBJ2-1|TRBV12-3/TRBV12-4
ASSPGGTYNEQF
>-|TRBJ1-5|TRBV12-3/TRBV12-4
ASSSADINQPQH
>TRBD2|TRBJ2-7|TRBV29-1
SVEDGTSGSSEQY
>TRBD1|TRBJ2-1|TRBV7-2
ASSLQGAGSYNEQF
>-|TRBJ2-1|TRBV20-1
SASGREEQF
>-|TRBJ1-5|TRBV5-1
ASSPSGGVGQPQH
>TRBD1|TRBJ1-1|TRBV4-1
ASSHASDRGNTEAF
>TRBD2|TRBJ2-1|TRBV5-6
ASSWTSGHYNEQF
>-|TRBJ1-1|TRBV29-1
SVDGGGMNTEAF
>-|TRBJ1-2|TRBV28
ASGGYT